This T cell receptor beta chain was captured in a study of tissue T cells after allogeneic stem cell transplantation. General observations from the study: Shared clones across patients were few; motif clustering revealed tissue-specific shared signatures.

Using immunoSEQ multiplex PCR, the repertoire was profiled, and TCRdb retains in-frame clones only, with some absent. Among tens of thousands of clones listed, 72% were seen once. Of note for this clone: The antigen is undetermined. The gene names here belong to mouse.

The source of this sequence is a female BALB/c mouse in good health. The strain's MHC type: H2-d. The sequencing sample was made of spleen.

Partial CDR3 DNA: TGTGCCTGGAGTCTAGACTGGGGGGGCGCCTTGTAC. Translating it yields CAWSLDWGGALY. The CDR3 reads in full as CAWSLDWGGALYF. V gene TRBV31 combines with J gene TRBJ2-4, with 12 bases that match TRBD2. The read stops 1 residue short of the end of the CDR3; the missing end is completed from the germline J gene. Germline-derived CDR1 and CDR2 are GKSSPN and SITVG. CDR3 length equals 13 residues. With 0 bases clipped from V and 10 bases from J, the junction kept 2 bases outside the gene matches.